The next 25 T cell receptor beta chains were all read from a single sample in a study of shared clonotypes between healthy human individuals. Data came from immunoSEQ multiplex PCR; TCRdb stores just in-frame clones and leaves some out. The table lists some 550,000 clones, roughly 97% of them singletons, with 0.057% in the top ten. The sample consisted of naive CD4+ T cells sorted from blood. The subset here: CD45RA+ positively selected. These receptors were collected from a woman under 40 in good health.

The V and J genes are TRBV5-3 and TRBJ2-1; 8 bases are a match to TRBD2. TRBV5-3 has ORF status, its function being uncertain. Trimming removed 8 bases from V and 10 bases from J; junction bases left unmatched: 14. The CDR3 totals 14 residues. CDR3 nucleotides: TGTGCCAGCAGCGTCGGGACTAGTTTTGACGAGCAGTTCTTC. Protein sequence: CASSVGTSFDEQFF.

The chain recombines TRBV5-1 with TRBJ1-4; a possible D gene is TRBD1 (5 bases). The CDR3 length is 17 residues. Trimming took 2 bases from V and 0 from J, leaving 14 bases between them. Germline V gives CDR1 SGHRS, CDR2 YFSETQ. The CDR3 DNA is TGCGCCAGCAGCTTAGGGGTCCTTGGGACAACTAATGAAAAACTGTTTTTT. This encodes CASSLGVLGTTNEKLFF. Full variable domain (outside the CDR3, taken from reference TRBV5-1 and TRBJ1-4): KAGVTQTPRYLIKTRGQQVTLSCSPISGHRSVSWYQQTPGQGLQFLFEYFSETQRNKGNFPGRFSGRQFSNSRSEMNVSTLELGDSALYLCASSLGVLGTTNEKLFFGSGTQLSVL.

The chain uses TRBV2 and TRBJ2-1; the D call may be TRBD1 or TRBD2 (5 bases each). The CDR3 contains 14 residues. Germline CDR1 is SNHLY and CDR2 is FYNNEI. The V and J ends lost 6 bases and 7 bases respectively, with 16 bases between them. The CDR3 DNA is TGTGCCAGCAGCGCCGGGACGGCCTTTAATGAGCAGTTCTTC. This codes for CASSAGTAFNEQFF.

V usage is TRBV7-2 and J usage is TRBJ2-5; D call uncertain. This CDR3 spans 15 amino acids. Trimming stripped 7 bases from V and 1 base from J, with 16 bases between. The germline V gene has CDR1 SGHTA and CDR2 FQGNSA. Here the CDR3 DNA reads TGTGCCAGCACCGAAACGGCACCCCGCCAAGAGACCCAGTACTTC. Protein: CASTETAPRQETQYF. The full variable domain, its missing parts supplied by reference TRBV7-2 and TRBJ2-5, is GAGVSQSPSNKVTEKGKDVELRCDPISGHTALYWYRQSLGQGLEFLIYFQGNSAPDKSGLPSDRFSAERTGGSVSTLTIQRTQQEDSAVYLCASTETAPRQETQYFGPGTRLLVL.

J is TRBJ1-5 and V is TRBV5-1; D gene unclear. Trimming removed 4 bases from V and 3 bases from J, with 17 bases in between. CDR3 size: 16 residues. The germline CDR1 and CDR2 sequences are SGHRS and YFSETQ. CDR3 nucleotides: TGCGCCAGCAGCCCTGGGCGGGGTCGGGACAATCAGCCCCAGCATTTT. It codes for CASSPGRGRDNQPQHF.

The J gene is TRBJ2-6, the V gene TRBV18; D is unclear. The CDR3 loop spans 14 amino acids. Trimming removed 3 bases at V and 0 bases at J, with 3 bases between. Germline V CDR1 and CDR2: KGHSH, LQKENI. The DNA of the CDR3 is TGTGCCAGCTCACCTGTCTCTGGGGCCAACGTCCTGACTTTC. Translating gives CASSPVSGANVLTF.

V usage is TRBV13 and J usage is TRBJ2-1; TRBD2 aligns across 14 bases. The CDR3 spans 15 residues. V shed 5 bases and J 5 bases; nucleotides not matched to a gene: 2. Germline V gene lookup returns CDR1 PRHDT and CDR2 FYEKMQ (reference sequence). Here the CDR3 reads CASSTGLAGDNEQFF. The CDR3 bases are TGTGCCAGCAGCACGGGACTAGCGGGAGACAATGAGCAGTTCTTC.

The CDR3 region has the DNA TGTGCCAGCAGCGTAGATTTAAGCTCTGGAAACACCATATATTTT. This encodes CASSVDLSSGNTIYF. The V call is TRBV9, the J call TRBJ1-3, with D hard to call. V lost 0 bases to trimming and J lost 0 bases, with 7 bases between them. This CDR3 is 15 amino acids long. The V gene's germline CDR1 is SGDLS and CDR2 YYNGEE.

This chain connects TRBV5-6 to TRBJ1-1; D remains unclear. The CDR3 loop spans 12 amino acids. Per germline, CDR1 SGHDT and CDR2 YYEEEE. Trimming pared 4 bases from V and 11 bases from J, leaving 15 bases between. The CDR3 coding sequence is TGTGCCAGCAGCCGTGGCGAGGGAAGGGCTTTCTTT. This gives the protein CASSRGEGRAFF.

V and J are TRBV10-3 and TRBJ2-1, with 12 bases that match TRBD2. The length of the CDR3 is 15 residues. V shed 3 bases and J 7 bases; nucleotides not matched to a gene: 4. The germline CDR1 and CDR2 sequences are ENHRY and SYGVKD. This CDR3 is CAISERLAGDNEQFF. Written as DNA, the CDR3 is TGTGCCATCAGTGAACGACTAGCGGGAGATAATGAGCAGTTCTTC.

This chain links TRBV19 with TRBJ2-5, with 9 bases identical to TRBD1. With the DNA end fitting TRBJ2-7 better, the J assignment may be wrong. Germline V gene lookup returns CDR1 LNHDA and CDR2 SQIVND (reference sequence). The CDR3 consists of 11 residues. The chain's CDR3 is CASGTGYEQYF. The CDR3 nucleotides read TGTGCCAGTGGGACAGGGTACGAGCAGTACTTC.

This chain uses TRBV10-3 with TRBJ1-2; the D gene is possibly TRBD1 (5 bases). The V end was cut by 2 bases, the J end by 6 bases, with 22 bases between. Germline CDR1 ENHRY, CDR2 SYGVKD. The CDR3 extends over 17 amino acids. CDR3 sequence (DNA): TGTGCCATCAGTGAGAGGTCAGGGCCTCAAGCCTCGGATGGCTACACCTTC. It translates to CAISERSGPQASDGYTF.

The rearrangement uses TRBV10-3 and TRBJ1-5, with 7 bases that match TRBD1. From germline, CDR1 is ENHRY and CDR2 SYGVKD. The CDR3 is 13 residues long. The trim removed 2 bases at V and 5 bases at J, leaving 0 bases unmatched. In nucleotides, the CDR3 is TGTGCCATCAGTGAGGACAGGGATCAGCCCCAGCATTTT. It specifies CAISEDRDQPQHF.

J is TRBJ1-1 and V is TRBV5-1, with TRBD1 matching 8 bases. Germline trimming cut 4 bases from V and 8 bases from J; bases unmatched to any gene: 13. Germline lookup yields CDR1 SGHRS and CDR2 YFSETQ. The CDR3 totals 15 residues. CDR3 region: CASSNKTGAGGEAFF. In nucleotides, the CDR3 is TGCGCCAGCAGCAACAAGACAGGGGCGGGCGGGGAAGCTTTCTTT. Complete variable domain (other parts from reference TRBV5-1 and TRBJ1-1): KAGVTQTPRYLIKTRGQQVTLSCSPISGHRSVSWYQQTPGQGLQFLFEYFSETQRNKGNFPGRFSGRQFSNSRSEMNVSTLELGDSALYLCASSNKTGAGGEAFFGQGTRLTVV.

About this clone: A junction end diverges from the germline sequence, so it may reflect a read error. The chain links TRBV5-4 to TRBJ2-1; no firm D call. The CDR3 runs 11 residues. The germline V gene has CDR1 SGHNT and CDR2 YYREEE (reference sequence). CDR3 residues: CASSSRNGQFF. CDR3 coding DNA: TGTGCCAGCAGCTCCCGTAATGGGCAGTTCTTC.

The gene calls are TRBV28 and TRBJ1-3; no reliable D call. Deletions cut 2 bases from V and 8 bases from J, with 16 bases between. CDR3 size: 15 residues. CDR1 MDHEN and CDR2 SYDVKM come from the germline V gene. CDR3 in DNA: TGTGCCAGCAGTTTAAGGGTTGGGCAGTTGGACACCATATATTTT. This encodes CASSLRVGQLDTIYF.

The V and J genes are TRBV19 and TRBJ2-2; D might be TRBD1 (6 bases). Trimming removed 3 bases at V and 5 bases at J, with 16 bases between. CDR3 size: 16 residues. CDR1 and CDR2 (germline): LNHDA, SQIVND (reference sequence). CDR3 protein: CASSIQGHEQTGELFF. DNA for the CDR3: TGTGCCAGTAGTATTCAGGGACACGAACAGACCGGGGAGCTGTTTTTT. The full variable domain, completed using reference TRBV19 and TRBJ2-2, is DGGITQSPKYLFRKEGQNVTLSCEQNLNHDAMYWYRQDPGQGLRLIYYSQIVNDFQKGDIAEGYSVSREKKESFPLTVTSAQKNPTAFYLCASSIQGHEQTGELFFGEGSRLTVL.

V and J are TRBV19 and TRBJ2-1; either TRBD1 or TRBD2 may fit D (5 bases each). This CDR3 comprises 14 residues. Germline values: CDR1 LNHDA, CDR2 SQIVND (reference sequence). Trimming took 2 bases from V and 7 from J, leaving 12 bases between them. The CDR3: CASSIRWGGNEQFF. The CDR3 DNA follows: TGTGCCAGTAGTATACGGTGGGGCGGGAATGAGCAGTTCTTC.

The V and J genes are TRBV6-6 and TRBJ1-2; a weak D match, TRBD1 (5 bases). The CDR3 is made up of 13 amino acids. V lost 5 bases and J lost 6, with 13 bases in between. Germline V gene lookup returns CDR1 MNHNY and CDR2 SVGAGI (reference sequence). The CDR3 sequence: CASSTPGIDGYTF. DNA for the CDR3: TGTGCCAGCAGTACCCCAGGGATAGATGGCTACACCTTC.

The V gene is TRBV27, the J gene TRBJ1-1; 9 positions agree with TRBD1. This CDR3 has 13 residues. The V and J ends lost 6 bases and 4 bases, in that order; junction bases with no gene match: 3. The germline gives CDR1 MNHEY, CDR2 SMNVEV (reference sequence). CDR3: CASRRTGVTEAFF. CDR3 nucleotide sequence: TGTGCCAGCAGAAGGACAGGGGTCACTGAAGCTTTCTTT.

CDR3 DNA: TGTCCCAAAGCTTACATTCGTACTTGCCGAGGCTACACCTTC. Encoded protein: CPKAYIRTCRGYTF. This chain joins TRBV2 and TRBJ1-2; D unclear. The germline CDR1 and CDR2 sequences are SNHLY and FYNNEI. CDR3 size: 14 residues.

The chain links TRBV5-8 to TRBJ1-5, with no clear D. The CDR3 has 11 amino acids. The germline V gene has CDR1 SGHTS and CDR2 YDEGEE. Trimming took 4 bases from V and 6 from J, leaving 5 bases between them. The CDR3 DNA follows: TGTGCCAGCAGCCTGGTTCAGCCCCAGCATTTT. This encodes CASSLVQPQHF.

The J gene is TRBJ1-1, the V gene TRBV4-1, with D unresolved. Germline V gives CDR1 MGHRA, CDR2 YSYEKL. This CDR3 is 15 amino acids long. The V gene lost 2 bases and the J gene lost 6 bases, with 16 bases spanning the gap. The CDR3 is CASSQIVKKNPEAFF. The CDR3 bases are TGCGCCAGCAGCCAAATTGTAAAGAAAAACCCTGAAGCTTTCTTT.

This chain connects TRBV5-1 to TRBJ1-4; D is uncertain. CDR1 is SGHRS, CDR2 YFSETQ, per germline. The CDR3 covers 16 residues. Deletions cut 5 bases from V and 0 bases from J, with 14 bases between. CDR3 protein: CASRPRDTATNEKLFF. The CDR3 DNA follows: TGCGCCAGCAGACCCCGCGACACAGCAACTAATGAAAAACTGTTTTTT.

This clone was observed a single time. The chain combines TRBV5-1 with TRBJ2-3, with no clear D. Trimming stripped 4 bases from V and 1 base from J, with 13 bases between. Germline assignment: CDR1 SGHRS and CDR2 YFSETQ. The CDR3 has 15 residues. The CDR3 protein is CASSLSNRGTDTQYF. The CDR3 region has the DNA TGCGCCAGCAGCCTATCGAACCGGGGCACAGATACGCAGTATTTT.